Below, one TCR beta chain is given with its context. Its matching antigen is unknown. Reprocessing the 5' RACE reads, TCRdb reports a single entry for every CDR3 protein and omits DNA. Here the sample table reports 350,000 to 450,000 distinct CDR3 sequences. This sample is drawn from a study of T cells expressing NK-cell markers. At the level of the study: Of eight sequenced donors, seven were HCMV-seropositive and one HCMV-seronegative. Study-level findings and limits: A handful of donors showed these clonotypes also leading the CD3+CD56-NKG2C+ fraction. Among CD8+ T cells from 5 to 7 donors, dominant NKG2C+ clonotypes accounted for roughly 1.0-7.0%.

The CDR3 totals 16 residues. Germline CDR1 reads LGHDT; CDR2 reads YNNKEL (reference sequence). The TCR was taken from a man aged 18 to 69 in good health. The specimen was blood T cells: a sorted CD56 or NKG2C T cell subset, CD4+ or CD8+ T cells, or bulk PBMC T cells (not recorded which). The V gene is TRBV3-1, the J gene TRBJ2-7; TCRdb gives TRBD2 as the D gene, but with no DNA this cannot be confirmed. CDR3 protein: CASSPVTSRGLYEQYF.